This T cell receptor (beta chain) comes out of a study of blood T cells in healthy people across ages. The study, taken as a whole, reports: Because donor CMV status was unknown, expanded clonotype changes were possibly confounded.

Points on this clonotype: What it binds is not known. A much larger clone lies a single base off, so this may be a read error.

A second about 6 to 12 cycle PCR used barcoded and J-beta primers. MiXCR was run by TCRdb on the 5' RACE reads, yielding one entry per CDR3 protein. The data show some 900,000 distinct CDR3 sequences, more than 25% seen once. The CDR3 has 15 residues. The chain is built from TRBV12-3 or TRBV12-4 and TRBJ2-3; perhaps TRBD2 as D (6 bases). This TCR came from a woman of 80 years or more in good health. The sequenced sample was blood. In DNA, the CDR3 is TGTGCCAGCAGTTCCGGGGCCGGGAGCACAGATATGCAGTATTTT. Its protein is CASSSGAGSTDMQYF.